The 29 T cell receptor beta chains listed next were all sequenced from one sample in a study of blood T cell repertoires in COVID-19 (TCRdb year 2020). Library preparation was by the immunoSEQ multiplex PCR assay. Not all clones reach the TCRdb copy of this immuneACCESS table, which keeps in-frame sequences only. Checked studies attribute under half of the gap to unresolved V genes and leave the rest unexplained. Across this sample there are fewer than 200,000 clones, with around 80% seen only once. Together, the top ten hold over 12% of the sample. Sequenced: PBMCs or T cells enriched from blood (not recorded which). Every receptor here comes from a middle-aged man who had recovered from COVID-19.

The V gene is TRBV19, the J gene TRBJ2-7, with 10 positions matching TRBD2. CDR1 and CDR2 from the germline V gene are LNHDA and SQIVND (reference sequence). The CDR3 has 15 amino acids. With 3 bases clipped from V and 0 bases from J, the junction kept 2 bases outside the gene matches. The CDR3 reads CASSMGLASSYEQYF. The CDR3 bases are TGTGCCAGTAGTATGGGACTAGCGAGCTCCTACGAGCAGTACTTC.

The gene calls are TRBV7-9 and TRBJ1-1; 7 positions agree with TRBD1. Germline CDR1 reads SEHNR; CDR2 reads FQNEAQ (reference sequence). With 4 bases clipped from V and 0 bases from J, the junction kept 5 bases outside the gene matches. The length of the CDR3 is 15 residues. Here the CDR3 reads CASSSWDRLNTEAFF. CDR3 DNA: TGTGCCAGCAGCTCATGGGACAGATTGAACACTGAAGCTTTCTTT.

This clone has just a few counts. This sequence joins TRBV10-3 and TRBJ1-5, with unresolved D. The V end was cut by 2 bases, the J end by 3 bases, with 5 bases between. The CDR3 covers 13 residues. The germline V gene has CDR1 ENHRY and CDR2 SYGVKD. The CDR3 is CAISESPNQPQHF. The CDR3, as DNA: TGTGCCATCAGTGAGAGCCCCAATCAGCCCCAGCATTTT.

The J gene is TRBJ1-6, the V gene TRBV3-1 (or the pseudogene TRBV3-2), with 9 bases lining up with TRBD1. The CDR3 runs to 20 residues. V lost 3 bases, J lost 0 bases, and 12 bases stayed unmatched. The germline CDR1 and CDR2 sequences are LGHDT and YNNKEL (reference sequence). The CDR3 bases are TGTGCCAGCAGCCATGAAAGCGGGACAGGGTCCGTCTCCTATAATTCACCCCTCCACTTT. Encoded protein: CASSHESGTGSVSYNSPLHF.

The chain recombines TRBV7-9 with TRBJ2-5, with 7 nucleotides matching TRBD2. The V gene end was trimmed by 2 bases and the J gene end by 5 bases; junction bases not matched to a gene: 5. The length of the CDR3 is 14 residues. Germline CDR1 SEHNR, CDR2 FQNEAQ (reference sequence). The DNA for the CDR3 is TGTGCCAGCAGCTTACTAGCGGCCTCGGAGACCCAGTACTTC. Translated, it gives CASSLLAASETQYF.

This clone was seen a handful of times. The CDR3 nucleotides read TGTGCCAGCAGGGACCTGGGAGGGCGCGCTTCAACTAATGAAAAACTGTTTTTT. This translates into CASRDLGGRASTNEKLFF. The chain uses TRBV7-9 and TRBJ1-4; no clear D gene. There are 18 residues in the CDR3. The germline CDR1 and CDR2 sequences are SEHNR and FQNEAQ (reference sequence). The germline V and J ends were trimmed by 6 bases and 0 bases, with 20 bases remaining between them.

The rearrangement joins TRBV24-1 to TRBJ2-4; D not certain. The CDR3 sequence is 13 residues long. Germline values: CDR1 KGHDR, CDR2 SFDVKD. V was shortened by 9 bases and J by 4 bases, with 12 bases between the two germline ends. Written as DNA, the CDR3 is TGTGCCACCGGAGTTGACGGGAAAAACATTCAGTACTTC. It codes for CATGVDGKNIQYF.

In its sample, this clone was seen once. The chain carries TRBV18 and TRBJ2-3, with a tentative D call TRBD1 (6 bases). The CDR3 loop spans 15 amino acids. Germline-derived CDR1 and CDR2 are KGHSH and LQKENI. V lost 4 bases, J lost 4 bases, and 15 bases lay in between. The CDR3 region has the DNA TGTGCCAGCTCACTAAGGGCCAGGGGATCAGATACGCAGTATTTT. Amino acids: CASSLRARGSDTQYF.

The J gene is TRBJ2-2, the V gene TRBV6-5; tentatively, D is TRBD1 (5 bases). Germline V gene lookup returns CDR1 MNHEY and CDR2 SVGAGI. V lost 4 bases and J lost 4, with 13 bases in between. The CDR3 has 15 amino acids. The CDR3 DNA reads TGTGCCAGCAGTTCCGACAGAAGTGTCACCGGGGAGCTGTTTTTT. Residues: CASSSDRSVTGELFF.

The chain employs TRBV28 and TRBJ2-7, with 14 bases lining up with TRBD2. V was clipped by 3 bases and J by 2 bases; unmatched bases: 15. Germline CDR1 MDHEN, CDR2 SYDVKM. This CDR3 is built from 20 residues. The CDR3 spells CASSFGQGLAGALYTYEQYF. The CDR3 DNA follows: TGTGCCAGCAGTTTCGGTCAGGGACTAGCGGGGGCCCTATACACCTACGAGCAGTACTTC.

This clone was seen just once. The CDR3 loop is CASSVGKGADTQYF. The CDR3 bases are TGTGCCAGCAGCGTGGGAAAAGGGGCAGATACGCAGTATTTT. The J gene is TRBJ2-3, the V gene TRBV9; possible D gene TRBD1, 5 bases. CDR3 length equals 14 residues. CDR1 is SGDLS, CDR2 YYNGEE, per germline. Trimming cost V 2 bases and J 4 bases, with 11 bases left between them.

CDR3: CASSSGHAYNEQFF. Written as DNA, the CDR3 is TGCGCCAGCAGCTCGGGACACGCCTACAATGAGCAGTTCTTC. The chain has TRBV5-1 and TRBJ2-1, with TRBD1 as a possible D gene (6 bases). Germline loops: CDR1 SGHRS, CDR2 YFSETQ. The CDR3 is 14 amino acids. V was shortened by 3 bases and J by 2 bases, with 9 bases between the two germline ends.

The chain is built from TRBV27 and TRBJ2-4, with D perhaps TRBD1 (6 bases). The germline V gene has CDR1 MNHEY and CDR2 SMNVEV (reference sequence). The CDR3 sequence is 17 residues long. V lost 1 base and J lost 3, with 16 bases in between. The CDR3 spells CASSLWGPQGGKNIQYF. The CDR3 region has the DNA TGTGCCAGCAGTTTATGGGGGCCTCAGGGCGGCAAAAACATTCAGTACTTC.

This clone was observed a few times. This chain connects TRBV5-1 to TRBJ1-2; 7 nucleotides align to TRBD1. The CDR3 has 14 residues. Looked up from germline, CDR1 is SGHRS and CDR2 is YFSETQ. J gave up 0 bases and V 7 bases, and 6 bases lay outside the gene matches. The CDR3 DNA reads as TGCGCCAGCGGGGCAGGGGGGCCTAACTATGGCTACACCTTC. Its translation is CASGAGGPNYGYTF.

The CDR3 region is CASSPQDRGGGPLHF. CDR3 bases: TGTGCCAGCTCACCTCAGGACAGGGGAGGTGGACCCCTCCACTTT. The V and J genes are TRBV18 and TRBJ1-6; 9 positions agree with TRBD1. The CDR3 is 15 amino acids. Germline values: CDR1 KGHSH, CDR2 LQKENI. V gave up 3 bases and J gave up 12 bases; unmatched junction bases: 9.

The rearrangement links TRBV28 to TRBJ1-4; no firm D call. The CDR3 has 15 residues. The germline V gene has CDR1 MDHEN and CDR2 SYDVKM. The germline V and J ends were trimmed by 1 base and 0 bases, with 6 bases remaining between them. CDR3 nucleotides: TGTGCCAGCAGTTTATTCGGTGCAACTAATGAAAAACTGTTTTTT. It codes for CASSLFGATNEKLFF.

This chain links TRBV11-2 with TRBJ2-2; D call uncertain. This CDR3 comprises 15 residues. Trimming pared 3 bases from V and 2 bases from J, leaving 10 bases between. Germline V gene sequence: CDR1 SGHAT, CDR2 FQNNGV. CDR3 loop: CASSFPGFNTGELFF. DNA of the CDR3: TGTGCCAGCAGCTTTCCGGGTTTCAACACCGGGGAGCTGTTTTTT. Looking up the rest from reference TRBV11-2 and TRBJ2-2 gives the full variable domain: EAGVAQSPRYKIIEKRQSVAFWCNPISGHATLYWYQQILGQGPKLLIQFQNNGVVDDSQLPKDRFSAERLKGVDSTLKIQPAKLEDSAVYLCASSFPGFNTGELFFGEGSRLTVL.

This chain links TRBV5-1 with TRBJ1-5; 8 bases align to TRBD1. Germline V gene sequence: CDR1 SGHRS, CDR2 YFSETQ. The CDR3 contains 14 residues. Trimming removed 4 bases from V and 7 bases from J; junction bases left unmatched: 7. The CDR3: CASSPIGQGQPQHF. The DNA of the CDR3 is TGCGCCAGCAGCCCTATAGGACAGGGACAGCCCCAGCATTTT.

This clone was recorded once. This chain uses TRBV11-2 with TRBJ1-6; 11 bases fit TRBD1. Germline CDR1 and CDR2: SGHAT and FQNNGV. Germline trimming cut 5 bases from V and 6 bases from J; bases unmatched to any gene: 15. The CDR3 is 19 amino acids. CDR3 DNA: TGTGCCAGCAGCAACCCGTCCGGGACAGGGGGACGTGGTAATTCACCCCTCCACTTT. This gives the protein CASSNPSGTGGRGNSPLHF.

Only a few counts were recorded for this clone. The gene calls are TRBV2 and TRBJ2-7, with D uncertain. This CDR3 has 12 amino acids. In germline, CDR1 is SNHLY, CDR2 FYNNEI. With 5 bases removed from V and 5 bases from J, the gap between germline ends came to 10 bases. The CDR3 spells CASSYQANEQYF. The CDR3 region has the DNA TGTGCCAGCAGTTATCAGGCCAACGAGCAGTACTTC.

This clone is a singleton in its sample. The chain has TRBV10-3 and TRBJ2-7; 7 bases match TRBD2. Germline trimming cut 4 bases from V and 6 bases from J; bases unmatched to any gene: 0. The CDR3 has 11 residues. Germline V CDR1 and CDR2: ENHRY, SYGVKD. The CDR3 region is CAISGGSEQYF. CDR3 DNA: TGTGCCATCAGTGGCGGGAGCGAGCAGTACTTC.

V is TRBV28 and J is TRBJ1-1; D is perhaps TRBD1 (6 bases). Germline values: CDR1 MDHEN, CDR2 SYDVKM. This CDR3 spans 15 amino acids. The ends were cut back, 4 bases at V and 1 base at J, with 13 bases in the middle. The CDR3 DNA sequence: TGTGCCAGCAGTTCTACAGGGATCACGAACACTGAAGCTTTCTTT. Its translation: CASSSTGITNTEAFF.

There are a few counts of this clone. The chain carries TRBV18 and TRBJ2-7; 9 bases line up with TRBD1. CDR3 length: 14 residues. J lost 7 bases, V lost 6 bases, and 10 bases had no gene match. CDR1 is KGHSH and CDR2 is LQKENI in the germline V gene. CDR3 protein: CASSPSGQGREQYF. The CDR3 nucleotides read TGTGCCAGCTCGCCTTCGGGACAGGGTAGGGAGCAGTACTTC.

The CDR3 region is CAWSVTGTAVSGNTIYF. The DNA of the CDR3 is TGTGCCTGGAGTGTAACCGGGACTGCCGTCTCTGGAAACACCATATATTTT. V gene TRBV30 combines with J gene TRBJ1-3, with D perhaps matching TRBD1 (5 bases). The ends were cut back, 0 bases at V and 0 bases at J, with 15 bases in the middle. Germline loops: CDR1 GTSNPN, CDR2 SVGIG (reference sequence). The CDR3 spans 17 residues. Full variable domain (missing parts from reference TRBV30 and TRBJ1-3): SQTIHQWPATLVQPVGSPLSLECTVEGTSNPNLYWYRQAAGRGLQLLFYSVGIGQISSEVPQNLSASRPQDRQFILSSKKLLLSDSGFYLCAWSVTGTAVSGNTIYFGEGSWLTVV.

This sequence joins TRBV10-3 and TRBJ1-6; possibly TRBD1 for D (6 bases). This CDR3 spans 14 amino acids. The germline V gene encodes CDR1 ENHRY and CDR2 SYGVKD. V was pared by 6 bases and J by 5 bases, with 11 bases between. In DNA form, the CDR3 reads TGTGCCATCAGGGGGACAATCCATAATTCACCCCTCCACTTT. Amino acid sequence: CAIRGTIHNSPLHF.

The genes are TRBV2 and TRBJ1-1; D remains unclear. The germline gives CDR1 SNHLY, CDR2 FYNNEI. This CDR3 is 12 amino acids long. Trimming stripped 7 bases from V and 2 bases from J, with 8 bases between. CDR3 sequence (DNA): TGTGCCAGCAAGGCGGTCAACACTGAAGCTTTCTTT. As protein: CASKAVNTEAFF.

This clone appeared a few times. V usage is TRBV11-2 and J usage is TRBJ1-1; 8 nucleotides match TRBD1. With 3 bases clipped from V and 10 bases from J, the junction kept 7 bases outside the gene matches. The CDR3 sequence is 13 residues long. Germline values: CDR1 SGHAT, CDR2 FQNNGV. The DNA of the CDR3 is TGTGCCAGCAGCTTTTCCAGGGGGCAGGTAGCTTTCTTT. The encoded protein is CASSFSRGQVAFF. Filled out from reference TRBV11-2 and TRBJ1-1, the complete variable domain reads EAGVAQSPRYKIIEKRQSVAFWCNPISGHATLYWYQQILGQGPKLLIQFQNNGVVDDSQLPKDRFSAERLKGVDSTLKIQPAKLEDSAVYLCASSFSRGQVAFFGQGTRLTVV.

The chain is built from TRBV27 and TRBJ2-7; 9 positions agree with TRBD1. This CDR3 is 14 amino acids long. Trimming at V came to 10 bases and at J to 3 bases, leaving 10 bases not matched to a gene. Germline V lookup: CDR1 MNHEY, CDR2 SMNVEV (reference sequence). CDR3 coding DNA: TGTGCCACCAGGCGGGAGACAGGGGGCTACGAGCAGTACTTC. Protein product: CATRRETGGYEQYF.

This chain joins TRBV14 and TRBJ2-7; TRBD1 is a possible D gene (5 bases). The germline V gene encodes CDR1 SGHDN and CDR2 FVKESK. Trimming shortened V by 0 bases and J by 7 bases, and 19 bases separated the two germline ends. The CDR3 covers 16 residues. The CDR3 protein is CASSQDVLGVPGEQYF. In DNA form, the CDR3 reads TGTGCCAGCAGCCAAGATGTTCTAGGGGTCCCTGGTGAGCAGTACTTC. Based on the CDR3 plus reference TRBV14 and TRBJ2-7, the full variable domain is EAGVTQFPSHSVIEKGQTVTLRCDPISGHDNLYWYRRVMGKEIKFLLHFVKESKQDESGMPNNRFLAERTGGTYSTLKVQPAELEDSGVYFCASSQDVLGVPGEQYFGPGTRLTVT.